The rows below give T cell receptor beta chains drawn from one sample of a study of T cells after yellow fever vaccination. MiXCR, applied by TCRdb to the 5' RACE reads, yields one record per CDR3 protein. The sample consists of 100,000 to 150,000 distinct CDR3 sequences, 5.5% to 8% of them appearing once. The material sequenced was CD4+ T cells sorted from PBMCs, taken approximately 40 days after the first yellow fever vaccination. Receptors were obtained from a man younger than 35 who received the YFV17D yellow fever vaccine. CDR3s include the opening cysteine and the closing phenylalanine or tryptophan. The order of the fields is clone size, J gene, CDR3 length, D gene, V gene, CDR3 protein, CDR3 DNA. The D gene is left open where the match is weak. For some rows the clone size is stated as once, few or many, or as a class when expanded; others skip it.

abundance: many; j_gene: TRBJ1-2; len: 15; d_gene: -; v_gene: TRBV7-2; CDR3aa: CASSLGNRVFYGYTF; CDR3nt: TGTGCCAGCAGCTTAGGTAACAGAGTATTCTATGGCTACACCTTC
abundance: many; j_gene: TRBJ2-5; len: 13; d_gene: -; v_gene: TRBV5-1; CDR3aa: CASSGTPGETQYF; CDR3nt: TGCGCCAGCAGCGGGACCCCAGGAGAGACCCAGTACTTC
abundance: many; j_gene: TRBJ2-5; len: 15; d_gene: TRBD1; v_gene: TRBV11-1; CDR3aa: CATSRDRGRRETQYF; CDR3nt: TGTGCCACCTCTCGGGACAGGGGGCGCCGAGAGACCCAGTACTTC
abundance: -; j_gene: TRBJ1-2; len: 14; d_gene: -; v_gene: TRBV19; CDR3aa: CASSLPGLIYGYTF; CDR3nt: TGTGCCAGTAGTCTCCCCGGGTTGATCTATGGCTACACCTTC
abundance: many; j_gene: TRBJ1-6; len: 13; d_gene: -; v_gene: TRBV12-3/TRBV12-4; CDR3aa: CASGGSYNSPLHF; CDR3nt: TGTGCCAGCGGGGGCTCCTATAATTCACCCCTCCACTTT
abundance: many; j_gene: TRBJ2-2; len: 14; d_gene: -; v_gene: TRBV20-1; CDR3aa: CSASPETETGELFF; CDR3nt: TGCAGTGCTAGTCCTGAGACAGAAACCGGGGAGCTGTTTTTT
abundance: many; j_gene: TRBJ1-5; len: 11; d_gene: -; v_gene: TRBV20-1; CDR3aa: CSASRGQPQHF; CDR3nt: TGCAGTGCTAGTCGTGGGCAGCCCCAGCATTTT
abundance: many; j_gene: TRBJ1-1; len: 16; d_gene: TRBD1; v_gene: TRBV12-3/TRBV12-4; CDR3aa: CASSPTTRQGRTEAFF; CDR3nt: TGTGCCAGCAGTCCAACTACTAGACAGGGCCGCACTGAAGCTTTCTTT
abundance: many; j_gene: TRBJ1-5; len: 12; d_gene: -; v_gene: TRBV12-3/TRBV12-4; CDR3aa: CASSRRNQPQHF; CDR3nt: TGTGCCAGCAGCCGACGGAATCAGCCCCAGCATTTT
abundance: few; j_gene: TRBJ1-5; len: 15; d_gene: -; v_gene: TRBV12-3/TRBV12-4; CDR3aa: CASSLATGYNQPQHF; CDR3nt: TGTGCCAGCAGTTTAGCGACAGGTTACAATCAGCCCCAGCATTTT
abundance: -; j_gene: TRBJ2-3; len: 15; d_gene: -; v_gene: TRBV6-1; CDR3aa: CASRPSELHTDTQYF; CDR3nt: TGTGCCAGCAGGCCGAGCGAGCTACACACAGATACGCAGTATTTT
abundance: few; j_gene: TRBJ1-2; len: 11; d_gene: -; v_gene: TRBV7-9; CDR3aa: CASSLRGGYTF; CDR3nt: TGTGCCAGCAGCTTAAGGGGTGGCTACACCTTC
abundance: many; j_gene: TRBJ1-5; len: 11; d_gene: -; v_gene: TRBV10-3; CDR3aa: CASGPNQPQHF; CDR3nt: TGTGCCTCCGGACCTAATCAGCCCCAGCATTTT
abundance: many; j_gene: TRBJ1-5; len: 14; d_gene: -; v_gene: TRBV5-1; CDR3aa: CASSQGPAKQPQHF; CDR3nt: TGCGCCAGCAGCCAGGGACCGGCGAAACAGCCCCAGCATTTT
abundance: many; j_gene: TRBJ2-1; len: 19; d_gene: TRBD2; v_gene: TRBV6-5; CDR3aa: CASSYYSGGPGVAGNEQFF; CDR3nt: TGTGCCAGCAGTTATTACAGCGGGGGCCCCGGGGTTGCTGGCAATGAGCAGTTCTTC
abundance: few; j_gene: TRBJ2-3; len: 17; d_gene: TRBD2; v_gene: TRBV7-2; CDR3aa: CASSPQGLAGGTDTQYF; CDR3nt: TGTGCCAGCAGCCCCCAAGGACTAGCGGGGGGGACAGATACGCAGTATTTT
abundance: many; j_gene: TRBJ1-3; len: 16; d_gene: -; v_gene: TRBV18; CDR3aa: CASSPGTVNSGNTIYF; CDR3nt: TGTGCCAGCTCACCCGGGACTGTAAACTCTGGAAACACCATATATTTT
abundance: many; j_gene: TRBJ2-1; len: 15; d_gene: TRBD2; v_gene: TRBV5-1; CDR3aa: CASSVRDYRGDEQFF; CDR3nt: TGCGCCAGCAGCGTGCGGGACTACCGAGGAGATGAGCAGTTCTTC
abundance: many; j_gene: TRBJ2-5; len: 17; d_gene: TRBD2; v_gene: TRBV7-2; CDR3aa: CASSLASLLAGGRTQYF; CDR3nt: TGTGCCAGCAGCTTAGCCTCCCTTCTAGCGGGGGGCCGGACTCAGTACTTC
abundance: many; j_gene: TRBJ2-1; len: 16; d_gene: TRBD2; v_gene: TRBV5-1; CDR3aa: CASSSQPGGDYNEQFF; CDR3nt: TGCGCCAGCAGCTCCCAACCGGGGGGGGATTACAATGAGCAGTTCTTC
abundance: many; j_gene: TRBJ2-5; len: 17; d_gene: TRBD2; v_gene: TRBV19; CDR3aa: CASSRTGAGGRPETQYF; CDR3nt: TGTGCCAGTAGTCGGACGGGAGCGGGGGGCCGCCCGGAGACCCAGTACTTC
abundance: few; j_gene: TRBJ2-6; len: 15; d_gene: -; v_gene: TRBV30; CDR3aa: CAWSVRDPGANVLTF; CDR3nt: TGTGCCTGGAGTGTAAGGGACCCTGGGGCCAACGTCCTGACTTTC
abundance: -; j_gene: TRBJ1-6; len: 14; d_gene: -; v_gene: TRBV27; CDR3aa: CASRGGVFNSPLHF; CDR3nt: TGTGCCAGCAGGGGTGGGGTATTTAATTCACCCCTCCACTTT
abundance: many; j_gene: TRBJ1-2; len: 11; d_gene: -; v_gene: TRBV12-3/TRBV12-4; CDR3aa: CASSPGYGYTF; CDR3nt: TGTGCCAGCAGCCCAGGCTATGGCTACACCTTC
abundance: many; j_gene: TRBJ2-3; len: 14; d_gene: -; v_gene: TRBV6-2/TRBV6-3; CDR3aa: CASNIRGARDTQYF; CDR3nt: TGTGCCAGCAATATCCGAGGGGCGAGAGATACGCAGTATTTT
abundance: many; j_gene: TRBJ1-6; len: 12; d_gene: -; v_gene: TRBV3-1; CDR3aa: CASSFTQRDLNF; CDR3nt: TGTGCCAGCAGCTTCACGCAGCGGGACCTAAACTTT
abundance: many; j_gene: TRBJ2-3; len: 14; d_gene: TRBD2; v_gene: TRBV20-1; CDR3aa: CSARGTRPTDTQYF; CDR3nt: TGCAGTGCTCGAGGGACTAGACCCACAGATACGCAGTATTTT
abundance: -; j_gene: TRBJ1-3; len: 16; d_gene: TRBD1; v_gene: TRBV7-3; CDR3aa: CASTPEGALPGNTIYF; CDR3nt: TGTGCCAGCACCCCCGAGGGGGCTCTTCCTGGAAACACCATATATTTT
abundance: few; j_gene: TRBJ1-2; len: 13; d_gene: -; v_gene: TRBV6-2/TRBV6-3; CDR3aa: CASTYWPIGGYTF; CDR3nt: TGTGCCAGCACATACTGGCCGATTGGAGGCTACACCTTC
abundance: few; j_gene: TRBJ2-1; len: 14; d_gene: -; v_gene: TRBV20-1; CDR3aa: CSALGGVSVSEQFF; CDR3nt: TGCAGTGCTCTCGGTGGGGTAAGCGTTTCTGAGCAGTTCTTC
abundance: many; j_gene: TRBJ2-5; len: 13; d_gene: -; v_gene: TRBV15; CDR3aa: CATSRDRLGTQYF; CDR3nt: TGTGCCACCAGCAGAGATCGGTTGGGGACCCAGTACTTC
abundance: many; j_gene: TRBJ1-5; len: 15; d_gene: -; v_gene: TRBV7-2; CDR3aa: CASSLDAQNNQPQHF; CDR3nt: TGTGCCAGCAGCTTAGACGCACAGAACAATCAGCCCCAGCATTTT
abundance: many; j_gene: TRBJ2-3; len: 16; d_gene: -; v_gene: TRBV10-3; CDR3aa: CAISERGLRGRDTQYF; CDR3nt: TGTGCCATCAGTGAGAGGGGACTTCGGGGGAGGGATACGCAGTATTTT
abundance: many; j_gene: TRBJ2-1; len: 15; d_gene: TRBD2; v_gene: TRBV6-1; CDR3aa: CASRVAGGPYNEQFF; CDR3nt: TGTGCCAGCAGGGTAGCGGGGGGACCATACAATGAGCAGTTCTTC
abundance: many; j_gene: TRBJ1-6; len: 18; d_gene: TRBD1; v_gene: TRBV11-2; CDR3aa: CASSQGQARSGGNSPLHF; CDR3nt: TGTGCCAGCAGCCAGGGACAGGCTCGGTCGGGCGGGAATTCACCCCTCCACTTT
abundance: many; j_gene: TRBJ2-1; len: 17; d_gene: TRBD2; v_gene: TRBV4-3; CDR3aa: CASSQDGYSSGDNEQFF; CDR3nt: TGCGCCAGCAGCCAAGATGGGTATTCTAGCGGAGACAATGAGCAGTTCTTC
abundance: many; j_gene: TRBJ1-5; len: 15; d_gene: -; v_gene: TRBV5-8; CDR3aa: CASSLLSGLGQPQHF; CDR3nt: TGTGCCAGCAGCTTGTTATCAGGGTTGGGTCAGCCCCAGCATTTT
abundance: many; j_gene: TRBJ2-3; len: 13; d_gene: -; v_gene: TRBV7-3; CDR3aa: CASSSRNTDTQYF; CDR3nt: TGTGCCAGCAGCTCTCGGAACACAGATACGCAGTATTTT
abundance: many; j_gene: TRBJ1-2; len: 15; d_gene: TRBD1; v_gene: TRBV4-3; CDR3aa: CASSQDPDRVGGYTF; CDR3nt: TGCGCCAGCAGCCAAGATCCCGACAGGGTGGGAGGCTACACCTTC
abundance: many; j_gene: TRBJ1-1; len: 15; d_gene: -; v_gene: TRBV6-1; CDR3aa: CASSGRTGWITEAFF; CDR3nt: TGTGCCAGCAGTGGGCGAACAGGGTGGATCACTGAAGCTTTCTTT
abundance: many; j_gene: TRBJ1-1; len: 14; d_gene: TRBD1; v_gene: TRBV29-1; CDR3aa: CSVVDRGQGTEAFF; CDR3nt: TGCAGCGTTGTCGACAGGGGGCAAGGAACTGAAGCTTTCTTT
abundance: many; j_gene: TRBJ2-1; len: 15; d_gene: -; v_gene: TRBV4-1; CDR3aa: CASSQVGGGYNEQFF; CDR3nt: TGCGCCAGCAGCCAAGTGGGGGGTGGCTACAATGAGCAGTTCTTC
abundance: many; j_gene: TRBJ2-1; len: 16; d_gene: -; v_gene: TRBV6-1; CDR3aa: CASSEYGTGLGNEQFF; CDR3nt: TGTGCCAGCAGTGAATATGGTACAGGGTTGGGTAATGAGCAGTTCTTC
abundance: -; j_gene: TRBJ1-3; len: 15; d_gene: -; v_gene: TRBV28; CDR3aa: CASTDGGYSGNTIYF; CDR3nt: TGTGCCAGCACGGACGGGGGATACTCTGGAAACACCATATATTTT
abundance: many; j_gene: TRBJ2-5; len: 13; d_gene: TRBD2; v_gene: TRBV10-2; CDR3aa: CASGLAGRETQYF; CDR3nt: TGCGCCAGCGGACTAGCGGGGAGAGAGACCCAGTACTTC
abundance: many; j_gene: TRBJ1-4; len: 13; d_gene: -; v_gene: TRBV12-3/TRBV12-4; CDR3aa: CASSPKGGEKLFF; CDR3nt: TGTGCCAGCAGTCCAAAGGGTGGTGAAAAACTGTTTTTT
abundance: many; j_gene: TRBJ1-4; len: 15; d_gene: TRBD1; v_gene: TRBV7-2; CDR3aa: CASSLQDRVNEKLFF; CDR3nt: TGTGCCAGCAGCTTACAGGACAGGGTCAATGAAAAACTGTTTTTT
abundance: many; j_gene: TRBJ2-5; len: 16; d_gene: TRBD2; v_gene: TRBV2; CDR3aa: CASSSSGGAGGETQYF; CDR3nt: TGTGCCAGCAGTTCTAGCGGGGGGGCCGGTGGAGAGACCCAGTACTTC
abundance: many; j_gene: TRBJ1-1; len: 18; d_gene: -; v_gene: TRBV7-2; CDR3aa: CASSLALGPGTLNTEAFF; CDR3nt: TGTGCCAGCAGCTTAGCCCTAGGCCCCGGGACATTGAACACTGAAGCTTTCTTT
abundance: many; j_gene: TRBJ1-1; len: 13; d_gene: -; v_gene: TRBV29-1; CDR3aa: CSVEGTEGTEAFF; CDR3nt: TGCAGCGTTGAAGGGACCGAGGGCACTGAAGCTTTCTTT
abundance: many; j_gene: TRBJ1-1; len: 15; d_gene: TRBD1; v_gene: TRBV12-3/TRBV12-4; CDR3aa: CASSFWDRGDTEAFF; CDR3nt: TGTGCCAGCAGTTTTTGGGACAGGGGAGACACTGAAGCTTTCTTT
abundance: -; j_gene: TRBJ2-1; len: 12; d_gene: -; v_gene: TRBV12-3/TRBV12-4; CDR3aa: CASSLLRGEQFF; CDR3nt: TGTGCCAGCAGTTTACTCCGGGGTGAGCAGTTCTTC
abundance: many; j_gene: TRBJ2-3; len: 12; d_gene: -; v_gene: TRBV6-2/TRBV6-3; CDR3aa: CASSVVGRWEYF; CDR3nt: TGTGCCAGCAGCGTCGTGGGGCGGTGGGAGTATTTT
abundance: many; j_gene: TRBJ2-5; len: 16; d_gene: TRBD1; v_gene: TRBV7-9; CDR3aa: CASSPGDRGQQETQYF; CDR3nt: TGTGCCAGCAGCCCCGGGGACAGGGGGCAGCAAGAGACCCAGTACTTC
abundance: many; j_gene: TRBJ2-3; len: 17; d_gene: -; v_gene: TRBV7-2; CDR3aa: CASSLFASAASTDTQYF; CDR3nt: TGTGCCAGCAGCTTATTTGCTTCAGCGGCCTCCACAGATACGCAGTATTTT
abundance: -; j_gene: TRBJ1-2; len: 13; d_gene: -; v_gene: TRBV18; CDR3aa: CASSPTRTDGYTF; CDR3nt: TGTGCCAGCTCACCAACTCGGACGGATGGCTACACCTTC
abundance: few; j_gene: TRBJ2-7; len: 14; d_gene: -; v_gene: TRBV29-1; CDR3aa: CSVGAGVGRMLQYF; CDR3nt: TGCAGCGTTGGGGCAGGGGTGGGACGGATGTTGCAGTACTTC
abundance: many; j_gene: TRBJ1-2; len: 11; d_gene: -; v_gene: TRBV12-3/TRBV12-4; CDR3aa: CASSLGLGYTF; CDR3nt: TGTGCCAGCAGTTTAGGTCTTGGCTACACCTTC
abundance: many; j_gene: TRBJ1-3; len: 12; d_gene: -; v_gene: TRBV20-1; CDR3aa: CSAPDGGNTIYF; CDR3nt: TGCAGTGCTCCGGACGGTGGAAACACCATATATTTT
abundance: many; j_gene: TRBJ2-2; len: 17; d_gene: TRBD2; v_gene: TRBV5-6; CDR3aa: CASSLLLAGGRTGELFF; CDR3nt: TGTGCCAGCAGCTTGCTCCTAGCGGGGGGCAGGACCGGGGAGCTGTTTTTT